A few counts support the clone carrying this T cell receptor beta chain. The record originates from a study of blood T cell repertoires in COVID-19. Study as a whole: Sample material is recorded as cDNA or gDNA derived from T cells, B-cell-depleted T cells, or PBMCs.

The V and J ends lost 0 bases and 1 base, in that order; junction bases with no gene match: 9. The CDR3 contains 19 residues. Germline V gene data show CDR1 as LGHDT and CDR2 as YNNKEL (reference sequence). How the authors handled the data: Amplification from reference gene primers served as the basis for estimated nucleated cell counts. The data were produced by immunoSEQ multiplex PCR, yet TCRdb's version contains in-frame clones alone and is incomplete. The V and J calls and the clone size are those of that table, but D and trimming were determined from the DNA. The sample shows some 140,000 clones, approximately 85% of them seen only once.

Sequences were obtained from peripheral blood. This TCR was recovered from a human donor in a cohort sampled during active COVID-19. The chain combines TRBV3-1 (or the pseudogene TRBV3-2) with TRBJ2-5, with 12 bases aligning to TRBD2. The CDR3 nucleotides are TGTGCCAGCAGCCAAGATTGGCTAGCGGGGGGGAGGATCCAAGAGACCCAGTACTTC. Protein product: CASSQDWLAGGRIQETQYF.